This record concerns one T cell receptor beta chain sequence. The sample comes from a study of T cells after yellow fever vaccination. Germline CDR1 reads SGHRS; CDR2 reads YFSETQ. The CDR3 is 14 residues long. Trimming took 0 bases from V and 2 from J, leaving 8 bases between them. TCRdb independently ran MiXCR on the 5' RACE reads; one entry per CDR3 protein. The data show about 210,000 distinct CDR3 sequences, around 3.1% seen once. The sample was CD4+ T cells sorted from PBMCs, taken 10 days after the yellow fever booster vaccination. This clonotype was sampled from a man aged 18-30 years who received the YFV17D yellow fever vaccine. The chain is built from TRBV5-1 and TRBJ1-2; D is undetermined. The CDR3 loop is CASSLAPRNYGYTF. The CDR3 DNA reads TGCGCCAGCAGCTTGGCCCCCCGGAACTATGGCTACACCTTC.